This T cell receptor (beta chain) comes out of a study of T cells in localized non-small cell lung cancer. Study-wide findings and caveats: Uninvolved adjacent lung had higher T cell clonality than tumor and all other tissues. In the blood, greater T cell density corresponded to longer overall survival.

The assay was immunoSEQ multiplex PCR, and TCRdb's table has in-frame clones only and misses some. The table has about 17,000 clones, around four fifths seen once. V lost 6 bases to trimming and J lost 4 bases, with 6 bases between them. The germline gives CDR1 MNHEY, CDR2 SVGAGI. The CDR3 has 11 amino acids. With respect to this clone: What it binds is unknown.

The chain has TRBV6-5 and TRBJ1-2; TRBD1 is a possible D gene (6 bases). The clonotype was recovered from a male donor aged 60 or over with stage III lung adenocarcinoma. The source material was peripheral blood, sampled before any cancer treatment. CDR3 loop: CASRGAYGYTF. The DNA of the CDR3 is TGTGCCAGCAGGGGGGCCTATGGCTACACCTTC.